This T cell receptor (beta chain) was identified during a study of blood T cell repertoires in COVID-19. On the study more broadly: The United States, Italy and Spain were the sources of the acute and convalescent COVID-19 samples. PBMCs, B-cell-depleted T cells, or T cells provided the cDNA or gDNA that made up the material.

Assay: immunoSEQ multiplex PCR; the TCRdb copy retains only in-frame clones and omits some. The profile shows 200,000 to 250,000 clones, 75% to 90% of them singletons. Individuals aged 18 to 89 years were recruited from approximately 24 US areas. The germline CDR1 and CDR2 sequences are WNHNN and SYGVQD (reference sequence). Trimming took off 4 bases at V and 6 bases at J, with 10 bases between the two ends. The CDR3 sequence is 13 residues long. The sequencing input was PBMCs or T cells enriched from blood (not recorded which). This sequence joins TRBV10-1 and TRBJ2-1, with unresolved D. This TCR was sampled from a woman aged 30 to 39 who had been exposed to COVID-19. The CDR3 nucleotides read TGCGCCAGCAGTGGTGGCAGGCCCAATGAGCAGTTCTTC. Its translation is CASSGGRPNEQFF.